Below are 15 T cell receptor beta chains sequenced from a single sample in a study of PD-L1 blockade in urothelial cancer. Assay: immunoSEQ multiplex PCR; the TCRdb copy retains only in-frame clones and omits some. The table records 24,000 or so clones, 82% of them present only once. Time point defined: peripheral blood 6 weeks after treatment start. The source was PBMCs, collected around atezolizumab (anti-PD-L1) treatment. These receptors originate from a man between 65 and 79 years old with urothelial cancer.

This clone appeared once. The chain combines TRBV15 with TRBJ1-5; D gene uncertain. CDR1 LNHNV and CDR2 YYDKDF come from the germline V gene (reference sequence). V dropped 2 bases and J dropped 9 bases, with 11 bases sitting between them. The CDR3 has 13 residues. CDR3 in amino acids: CATSRPGASPQHF. The CDR3 DNA reads TGTGCCACCAGCAGACCCGGAGCCTCGCCCCAGCATTTT.

This clone has more than one count but fewer than ten. V usage is TRBV15 and J usage is TRBJ2-7; TRBD1 matches at 8 bases. Germline V gene data show CDR1 as LNHNV and CDR2 as YYDKDF (reference sequence). The CDR3 has 14 amino acids. Unmatched junction bases numbered 4, after V lost 3 bases and J lost 3 bases. The CDR3 spells CATSSTGTGYEQYF. The CDR3 DNA sequence: TGTGCCACCAGCAGTACCGGGACAGGCTACGAGCAGTACTTC.

The gene calls are TRBV30 and TRBJ1-1; D ambiguous. CDR3 size: 11 residues. Germline V gives CDR1 GTSNPN, CDR2 SVGIG (reference sequence). V shed 0 bases and J shed 7 bases, with 6 bases lying between them. CDR3 in amino acids: CAWSVPGEAFF. CDR3 in DNA: TGTGCCTGGAGTGTACCCGGTGAAGCTTTCTTT.

The rearrangement joins TRBV15 to TRBJ1-2; D call uncertain. V was shortened by 0 bases and J by 0 bases, with 20 bases between the two germline ends. Germline V gene sequence: CDR1 LNHNV, CDR2 YYDKDF (reference sequence). This CDR3 has 19 amino acids. The CDR3 loop reads CATSRDPSGEKSTNYGYTF. The DNA for the CDR3 is TGTGCCACCAGCAGAGACCCCTCGGGAGAGAAATCTACTAACTATGGCTACACCTTC.

This rearrangement joins TRBV18 to TRBJ2-1, with 7 positions matching TRBD1. V gave up 1 base and J gave up 7 bases; unmatched junction bases: 7. Germline V lookup: CDR1 KGHSH, CDR2 LQKENI. The CDR3 consists of 15 residues. This chain's CDR3 is CASSPQGALGNEQFF. CDR3 coding DNA: TGTGCCAGCTCACCACAGGGGGCGCTTGGTAATGAGCAGTTCTTC. Full variable domain (remainder filled in from reference TRBV18 and TRBJ2-1): NAGVMQNPRHLVRRRGQEARLRCSPMKGHSHVYWYRQLPEEGLKFMVYLQKENIIDESGMPKERFSAEFPKEGPSILRIQQVVRGDSAAYFCASSPQGALGNEQFFGPGTRLTVL.

The V call is TRBV18, the J call TRBJ2-1; no definite D call. Germline V CDR1 and CDR2: KGHSH, LQKENI. Trimming left V 2 bases short and J 5 bases short, with 13 bases between. CDR3 length equals 15 residues. CDR3 amino acids: CASSPSSLRNNEQFF. CDR3 in DNA: TGTGCCAGCTCACCAAGTAGTCTGAGAAACAATGAGCAGTTCTTC.

The chain couples TRBV9 to TRBJ2-7, with 7 nucleotides matching TRBD1. Germline V gives CDR1 SGDLS, CDR2 YYNGEE. This CDR3 is 14 amino acids long. Losses at the gene ends were 3 bases for V and 2 bases for J; bases not matched to a gene: 5. CDR3 sequence: CASSAGQAAYEQYF. The CDR3 DNA sequence: TGTGCCAGCAGCGCTGGACAGGCCGCCTACGAGCAGTACTTC.

V is TRBV29-1 and J is TRBJ1-1; D is uncertain. The CDR3 length is 13 residues. Trimming cost V 6 bases and J 0 bases, with 11 bases left between them. Germline V CDR1 and CDR2: SQVTM, ANQGSEA. The CDR3 DNA sequence: TGCAGCGTGACGAGAGGGCTGAACACTGAAGCTTTCTTT. Translating gives CSVTRGLNTEAFF.

The rearrangement joins TRBV5-5 to TRBJ2-7; D may be TRBD2 (5 bases). Germline V gene lookup returns CDR1 SGHKS and CDR2 YYEKEE (reference sequence). The CDR3 runs to 13 residues. V lost 3 bases to trimming and J lost 2 bases, with 9 bases between them. The CDR3 sequence: CASSWTGTYEQYF. CDR3 bases: TGTGCCAGCAGCTGGACTGGAACCTACGAGCAGTACTTC.

The chain links TRBV7-2 to TRBJ2-3; no firm D call. V was clipped by 1 base and J by 2 bases, with 13 bases between them. The germline V gene encodes CDR1 SGHTA and CDR2 FQGNSA. The CDR3 covers 16 residues. CDR3 in amino acids: CASSLGLLMDTDTQYF. In DNA, the CDR3 is TGTGCCAGCAGCTTAGGACTCTTGATGGACACAGATACGCAGTATTTT.

The rearrangement joins TRBV15 to TRBJ2-1; 8 nucleotides agree with TRBD2. V was pared by 0 bases and J by 6 bases, with 16 bases of the junction left unmatched. This CDR3 has 19 amino acids. CDR1 and CDR2 from the germline V gene are LNHNV and YYDKDF (reference sequence). The CDR3 loop is CATSRDSTHREGWSNEQFF. CDR3 DNA: TGTGCCACCAGCAGAGATTCCACCCACCGGGAGGGATGGAGCAATGAGCAGTTCTTC.

This rearrangement joins TRBV11-1 to TRBJ2-4, with D possibly being TRBD1 (7 bases). Looked up from germline, CDR1 is SGHAT and CDR2 is FQDESV (reference sequence). V shed 6 bases and J shed 9 bases, with 24 bases lying between them. The CDR3 totals 16 residues. The CDR3 region is CASSSSFRQGGAIQYF. The DNA of the CDR3 is TGTGCCAGCAGTTCCTCCTTTCGACAGGGCGGGGCCATTCAGTACTTC. The full variable domain, rest sourced from reference TRBV11-1 and TRBJ2-4, is EAEVAQSPRYKITEKSQAVAFWCDPISGHATLYWYRQILGQGPELLVQFQDESVVDDSQLPKDRFSAERLKGVDSTLKIQPAELGDSAMYLCASSSSFRQGGAIQYFGAGTRLSVL.

This sequence joins TRBV4-3 and TRBJ2-5; tentative D call: TRBD1 (6 bases). The CDR3 extends over 14 amino acids. Germline lookup yields CDR1 LGHNA and CDR2 YSLEER. Between the trimmed V and J ends, which lost 1 base and 5 bases, there was a span of 11 bases. CDR3 sequence reads: CASSQVHREETQYF. DNA for the CDR3: TGCGCCAGCAGCCAAGTACACAGGGAGGAGACCCAGTACTTC.

The V and J genes are TRBV4-2 and TRBJ1-3; no clear D. V was clipped by 4 bases and J by 0 bases, with 10 bases between them. This CDR3 spans 15 amino acids. Germline loops: CDR1 LGHNA, CDR2 YNFKEQ. The CDR3 region has the DNA TGTGCCAGCAGCCTGAGGGCGGACTCTGGAAACACCATATATTTT. It translates to CASSLRADSGNTIYF.

As DNA, the CDR3 is TGTGCCAGTAGTATAGTCGGGACAGGTAACTACGAGCAGTACTTC. Translating gives CASSIVGTGNYEQYF. The rearrangement links TRBV19 to TRBJ2-5; 8 nucleotides line up with TRBD1. The better agreement between TRBJ2-7 and the DNA end casts doubt on the J call. CDR3 length equals 15 residues. CDR1 is LNHDA and CDR2 is SQIVND in the germline V gene (reference sequence).